This T cell receptor beta chain was recovered during a study of blood T cell repertoires in COVID-19. CDR3 length: 12 residues. Trimming took off 5 bases at V and 7 bases at J, with 14 bases between the two ends. CDR1 SQVTM and CDR2 ANQGSEA come from the germline V gene. Source study methods: How many nucleated cells were present was estimated from reference gene primer amplification. Profiled with immunoSEQ multiplex PCR; TCRdb holds only in-frame clones, not every one. From that table come the V and J calls and clone size; the DNA was used to work out D and trimming. The table records about 320,000 clones, over 75% of them present only once.

The clonotype originates from a woman younger than 30 who had recovered from COVID-19. The material sequenced was PBMCs or T cells enriched from blood (not recorded which). The rearrangement joins TRBV29-1 to TRBJ1-2; TRBD1 might be the D (6 bases). CDR3 loop: CSVPGALGGYTF. The CDR3 coding sequence is TGCAGCGTTCCAGGGGCCCTCGGTGGCTACACCTTC.